Included here is one T cell receptor (beta chain) sequence, with context. Its antigen is not known. These data belong to a study of cytomegalovirus exposure and HLA in healthy donors. 60 Vbeta and 13 Jbeta primers were used in PCR. Some clones are missing from TCRdb's copy, which holds only in-frame ones; the method was immunoSEQ multiplex PCR. The sample yields around 50,000 clones, about 86% seen once. Whole-study findings and limits: It was shown in a later analysis that HLA-associated TCR beta chains were more clonally expanded than other, equally common chains. According to an earlier analysis, most TCR beta V segments yielded productive rearrangements about 90% or about 30% of the time. Analyses of presence/absence relied on an assumption of roughly uniform sequencing depth across donors.

V gave up 1 base and J gave up 10 bases, with 19 bases separating them. The CDR3 runs to 15 residues. The germline gives CDR1 LGHNA, CDR2 YSLEER. This TCR derives from a middle-aged man in good health and CMV-seronegative. The rearrangement uses TRBV4-3 and TRBJ2-5, with a possible D match to TRBD2 (7 bases). The sample comprised PBMCs. CDR3 DNA: TGCGCCAGCAGCCAAGGTCGGGGGGCCTTGGTTATCCAGTACTTC. This gives the protein CASSQGRGALVIQYF.